This is a list of T cell receptor beta chains from one sample in a study of CD8 T cells in Susac syndrome. TCRdb re-analysed the immunoSEQ multiplex PCR reads in MiXCR, keeping a single row per CDR3 protein. This table has about 94,000 distinct CDR3 sequences, roughly 94% appearing once. Sequencing used CD4+ T cells from PBMCs. Every receptor here comes from a human donor with Susac syndrome. Each CDR3 is given without its conserved first and last residue. Each record gives: V gene, J gene, D gene, CDR3 protein. D genes are given only for firm matches.

TRBV19	TRBJ2-2	TRBD2	ASSMSSGRNTGELF
TRBV30	TRBJ2-7	TRBD1	AWSAGGYDEQY
TRBV15	TRBJ2-5	TRBD1	ATSSGGQETQY
TRBV23-1	TRBJ1-2	.	ASSHYYSYGYT
TRBV6-4	TRBJ2-1	TRBD2	ASSVKASGDYNEQF
TRBV12-3/TRBV12-4	TRBJ1-6	TRBD1	ASSLKGAYNSPLH
TRBV4-2	TRBJ1-1	TRBD1	ASSQEPDRGGEAF
TRBV5-4	TRBJ2-2	.	ASSFTTNTGELF
TRBV28	TRBJ2-7	.	ASSWAGKPYEQY
TRBV2	TRBJ1-1	.	ASSGHMNTEAF
TRBV20-1	TRBJ2-5	.	SARGSKGWGPRETQY
TRBV4-1	TRBJ2-7	.	ASSQVGYPYEQY
TRBV6-1	TRBJ2-5	TRBD1	ASSLGTGGETQY
TRBV4-3	TRBJ2-5	.	ASSQDGLRGETQY
TRBV20-1	TRBJ2-1	.	SASRPGTAGNEQF
TRBV18	TRBJ1-2	TRBD1	ASSFDRAGYT
TRBV29-1	TRBJ1-1	TRBD1	KAGQGAGTEAF
TRBV23-1	TRBJ2-5	.	ASSRAGKETQY
TRBV7-2	TRBJ2-5	TRBD2	ASTSGGTVKTQY
TRBV12-3/TRBV12-4	TRBJ1-5	.	ASTQSAIQPQH
TRBV6-2/TRBV6-3	TRBJ1-1	.	ASRGPQTTEAF
TRBV12-3/TRBV12-4	TRBJ1-6	.	ASSGGPSSNSPLH
TRBV20-1	TRBJ1-6	.	SARTGTTNSPLH
TRBV12-3/TRBV12-4	TRBJ2-7	TRBD1	ASRRPGQGAYEQY
TRBV3-1	TRBJ2-4	.	ASSPLDGQIQY
TRBV24-1	TRBJ2-5	.	ATSDLRETQY
TRBV5-1	TRBJ2-3	.	ASSLDQGPPSDTQY
TRBV30	TRBJ1-3	.	AWSVPRQTLSGNTIY
TRBV29-1	TRBJ2-2	.	SVEKGGGGELF
TRBV20-1	TRBJ1-5	.	SARSQGQPQH
TRBV20-1	TRBJ2-7	.	SASWGLTYEQY
TRBV15	TRBJ2-2	.	ATQRAGTGELF
TRBV30	TRBJ1-2	.	AWSQGGYT
TRBV20-1	TRBJ2-1	.	SAPGAHPGNEQF
TRBV5-4	TRBJ2-2	TRBD1	ASSTRTGNTGELF
TRBV7-2	TRBJ1-6	.	ASTRNNNSPLH